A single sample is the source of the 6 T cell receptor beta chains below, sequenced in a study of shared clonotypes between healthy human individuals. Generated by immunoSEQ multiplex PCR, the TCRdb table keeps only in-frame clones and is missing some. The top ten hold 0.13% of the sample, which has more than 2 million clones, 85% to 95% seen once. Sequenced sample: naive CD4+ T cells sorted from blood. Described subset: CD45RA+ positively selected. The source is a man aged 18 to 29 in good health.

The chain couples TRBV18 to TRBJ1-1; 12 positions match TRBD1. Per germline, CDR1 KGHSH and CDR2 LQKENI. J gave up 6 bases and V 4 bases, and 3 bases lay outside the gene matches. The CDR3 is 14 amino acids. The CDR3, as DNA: TGTGCCAGCTCACGGGACAGGGGGCTACCTGAAGCTTTCTTT. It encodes CASSRDRGLPEAFF.

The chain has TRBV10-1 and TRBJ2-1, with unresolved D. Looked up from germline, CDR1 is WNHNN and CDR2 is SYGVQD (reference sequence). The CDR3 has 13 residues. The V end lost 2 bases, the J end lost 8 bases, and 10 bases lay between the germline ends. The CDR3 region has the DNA TGCGCCAGCAGTGAGGGCAAGATCGATGAGCAGTTCTTC. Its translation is CASSEGKIDEQFF.

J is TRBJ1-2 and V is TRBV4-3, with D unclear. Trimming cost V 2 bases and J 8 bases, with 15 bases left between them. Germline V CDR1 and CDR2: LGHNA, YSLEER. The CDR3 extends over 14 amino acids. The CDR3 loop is CASSQSAPTRGYTF. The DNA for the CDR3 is TGCGCCAGCAGCCAAAGCGCTCCTACCCGGGGCTACACCTTC.

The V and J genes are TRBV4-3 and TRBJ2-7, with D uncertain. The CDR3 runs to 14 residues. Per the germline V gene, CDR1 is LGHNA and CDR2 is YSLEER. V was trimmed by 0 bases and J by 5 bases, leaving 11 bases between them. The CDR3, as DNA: TGCGCCAGCAGCCAAGATTCCCTAACGGACGAGCAGTACTTC. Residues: CASSQDSLTDEQYF.

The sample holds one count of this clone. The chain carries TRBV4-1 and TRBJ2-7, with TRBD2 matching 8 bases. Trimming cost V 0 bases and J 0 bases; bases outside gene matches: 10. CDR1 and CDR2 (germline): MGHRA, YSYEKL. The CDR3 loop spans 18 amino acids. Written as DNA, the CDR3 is TGCGCCAGCAGCCAAGATCTAGACGAGCGGGGGTCCTCCTACGAGCAGTACTTC. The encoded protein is CASSQDLDERGSSYEQYF.

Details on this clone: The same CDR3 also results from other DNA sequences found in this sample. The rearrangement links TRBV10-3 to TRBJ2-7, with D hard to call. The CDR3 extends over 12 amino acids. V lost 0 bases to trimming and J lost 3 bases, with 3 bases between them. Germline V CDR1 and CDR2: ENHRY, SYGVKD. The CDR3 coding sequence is TGTGCCATCAGTGAGTCTAGCTACGAGCAGTACTTC. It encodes CAISESSYEQYF.